The 13 T cell receptor beta chains in this list originate from one sample, sequenced in a study of T cells in Graves' hyperthyroidism and ophthalmopathy. TCR beta CDR3 sequences were amplified from RNA transcripts. The primer set for the first-round RT-PCR of the TCR CDR3 was HTBI. TCRdb reprocessed the multiplex PCR reads via MiXCR and lists one record per CDR3 protein. The sample consists of around 450,000 distinct CDR3 sequences, approximately 14% of them appearing once. The specimen was blood. The receptors come from a woman younger than 30 with Graves' hyperthyroidism.

This clonotype was recorded at least ten times. The chain combines TRBV6-1 with TRBJ2-7; weak D call: TRBD2 (5 bases). CDR1 is MNHNS, CDR2 SASEGT, per germline. The CDR3 loop spans 14 amino acids. Trimming stripped 9 bases from V and 4 bases from J, with 19 bases between. The CDR3 spells CASAGGAVLYEQYF. CDR3 nucleotide sequence: TGTGCCAGTGCAGGCGGAGCGGTACTTTACGAGCAGTACTTC.

This clonotype was counted ten times or more. The rearrangement links TRBV5-1 to TRBJ1-4; D unresolved. The V and J ends lost 4 bases and 7 bases respectively, with 17 bases between them. The length of the CDR3 is 15 residues. Per germline, CDR1 SGHRS and CDR2 YFSETQ. The CDR3 sequence is CASSAGNGWGEKLFF. The CDR3 region has the DNA TGCGCCAGCAGCGCCGGCAACGGATGGGGTGAAAAACTGTTTTTT.

The chain employs TRBV11-3 and TRBJ2-5; 8 positions match TRBD1. This CDR3 has 15 residues. V lost 1 base, J lost 5 bases, and 6 bases stayed unmatched. CDR1 SGHNT and CDR2 YENEEA come from the germline V gene. This CDR3 is CASSLGRTGLETQYF. The CDR3 DNA reads as TGTGCCAGCAGCTTAGGCCGGACAGGGTTGGAGACCCAGTACTTC.

Many counts were recorded for this clonotype. V and J are TRBV7-6 and TRBJ2-5; D gene ambiguous. CDR1 SGHVS and CDR2 FNYEAQ come from the germline V gene. V was trimmed by 5 bases and J by 2 bases, leaving 12 bases between them. The CDR3 extends over 14 amino acids. The CDR3, as DNA: TGTGCCAGCAGCCCCGGACCCCAGCAAGAGACCCAGTACTTC. Its protein product is CASSPGPQQETQYF. Using reference TRBV7-6 and TRBJ2-5 for the parts outside the CDR3, the full variable domain is GAGVSQSPRYKVTKRGQDVALRCDPISGHVSLYWYRQALGQGPEFLTYFNYEAQQDKSGLPNDRFSAERPEGSISTLTIQRTEQRDSAMYRCASSPGPQQETQYFGPGTRLLVL.

In its sample, this clonotype was seen many times. The chain is built from TRBV3-1 and TRBJ2-7; D may match TRBD1 or TRBD2 (8 bases each). This CDR3 has 15 amino acids. Germline V gene data show CDR1 as LGHDT and CDR2 as YNNKEL (reference sequence). The V and J ends lost 4 bases and 5 bases respectively, with 18 bases between them. The CDR3 protein is CASSLRGGTGNEQYF. The CDR3 DNA follows: TGTGCCAGCAGCCTCCGGGGGGGGACAGGTAACGAGCAGTACTTC.

The chain combines TRBV7-6 with TRBJ1-3; the D is unclear. Germline values: CDR1 SGHVS, CDR2 FNYEAQ. CDR3 length: 17 residues. V lost 1 base and J 0 bases, leaving 13 bases between the germline ends. This chain's CDR3 is CASSLVPTGDSGNTIYF. CDR3 nucleotides: TGTGCCAGCAGCTTAGTGCCGACCGGCGACTCTGGAAACACCATATATTTT.

This clonotype was recorded many times. The V and J genes are TRBV5-6 and TRBJ2-5; 11 bases fit TRBD1. The V gene's germline CDR1 is SGHDT and CDR2 YYEEEE. The CDR3 contains 16 residues. The V segment lost 5 bases and the J segment 5 bases; nucleotides outside the gene matches: 11. CDR3 sequence (DNA): TGTGCCAGCAGACCGGACAGGGGGCCGGTTTATGAGACCCAGTACTTC. It codes for CASRPDRGPVYETQYF.

This clonotype showed up many times. The chain combines TRBV4-1 with TRBJ2-2; 8 nucleotides agree with TRBD2. The germline V gene encodes CDR1 MGHRA and CDR2 YSYEKL. The CDR3 sequence is 15 residues long. Trimming removed 4 bases from V and 6 bases from J; junction bases left unmatched: 7. The CDR3 region is CASSRKREIAGELFF. The CDR3, as DNA: TGCGCCAGCAGCCGTAAGCGGGAGATAGCCGGGGAGCTGTTTTTT.

This clonotype was detected many times. J is TRBJ1-5 and V is TRBV7-8; tentative D call: TRBD1 (5 bases). Trimming left V 0 bases short and J 4 bases short, with 10 bases between. Germline V gene data show CDR1 as SGHVS and CDR2 as FQNEAQ. The CDR3 runs to 15 residues. CDR3 sequence reads: CASSLASTANQPQHF. The CDR3 nucleotides read TGTGCCAGCAGCTTAGCGTCGACAGCAAATCAGCCCCAGCATTTT. Based on the CDR3 plus reference TRBV7-8 and TRBJ1-5, the full variable domain is GAGVSQSPRYKVAKRGQDVALRCDPISGHVSLFWYQQALGQGPEFLTYFQNEAQLDKSGLPSDRFFAERPEGSVSTLKIQRTQQEDSAVYLCASSLASTANQPQHFGDGTRLSIL.

This clonotype was seen at least ten times. The V call is TRBV2, the J call TRBJ2-2; tentatively, D is TRBD1 or TRBD2 (7 bases each). V was clipped by 2 bases and J by 2 bases, with 18 bases between them. The CDR3 has 18 amino acids. CDR1 is SNHLY and CDR2 is FYNNEI in the germline V gene. The CDR3 DNA follows: TGTGCCAGCAGTGAAAGGGAGGGGGCTAGCATTAACACCGGGGAGCTGTTTTTT. Its translation is CASSEREGASINTGELFF.

This clonotype was observed many times. This chain links TRBV20-1 with TRBJ2-1; D might be TRBD1 (6 bases). V was clipped by 0 bases and J by 6 bases, with 15 bases between them. This CDR3 region has 15 residues. Germline V gene sequence: CDR1 DFQATT, CDR2 SNEGSKA (reference sequence). DNA for the CDR3: TGCAGTGCTAGAGATCTTGGGGGCGCCCCCAATGAGCAGTTCTTC. It specifies CSARDLGGAPNEQFF.

The chain carries TRBV27 and TRBJ1-6, with 8 bases fitting TRBD1. The CDR3 is 16 residues long. V lost 0 bases to trimming and J lost 10 bases; unmatched junction nucleotides: 8. CDR1 is MNHEY and CDR2 is SMNVEV in the germline V gene (reference sequence). The CDR3 region is CASSLSPQGAYSPLHF. In nucleotides, the CDR3 is TGTGCCAGCAGTTTATCGCCCCAGGGGGCATACTCACCCCTCCACTTT.

The V call is TRBV19, the J call TRBJ1-2, with D tentatively TRBD1 (6 bases). Germline-derived CDR1 and CDR2 are LNHDA and SQIVND (reference sequence). CDR3 length equals 15 residues. V lost 3 bases to trimming and J lost 4 bases, with 15 bases between them. The CDR3: CASSIGQPLGYGYTF. In DNA form, the CDR3 reads TGTGCCAGTAGTATTGGACAGCCGCTGGGCTATGGCTACACCTTC.